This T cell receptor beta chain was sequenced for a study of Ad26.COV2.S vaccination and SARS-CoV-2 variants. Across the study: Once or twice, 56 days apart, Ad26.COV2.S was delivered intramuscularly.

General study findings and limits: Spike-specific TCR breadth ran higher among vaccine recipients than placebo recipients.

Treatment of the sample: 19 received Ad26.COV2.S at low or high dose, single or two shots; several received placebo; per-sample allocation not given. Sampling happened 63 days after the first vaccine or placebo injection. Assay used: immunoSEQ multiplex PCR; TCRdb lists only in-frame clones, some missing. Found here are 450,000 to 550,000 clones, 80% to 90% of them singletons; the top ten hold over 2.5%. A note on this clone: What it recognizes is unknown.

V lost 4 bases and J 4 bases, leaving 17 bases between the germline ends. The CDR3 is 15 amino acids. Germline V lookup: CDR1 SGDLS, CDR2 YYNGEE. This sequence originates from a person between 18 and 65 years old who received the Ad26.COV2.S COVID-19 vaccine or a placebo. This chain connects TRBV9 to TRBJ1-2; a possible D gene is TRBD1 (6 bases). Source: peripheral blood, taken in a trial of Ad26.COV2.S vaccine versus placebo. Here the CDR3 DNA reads TGTGCCAGCAGCCCCCCCGGGGGAGGGGGCTATGGCTACACCTTC. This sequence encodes CASSPPGGGGYGYTF.